This T cell receptor beta chain came from a study of blood T cell repertoires in COVID-19. Measured with immunoSEQ multiplex PCR; TCRdb has only the in-frame clones, and not every one. The table records about 260,000 clones, about 83% of them present only once. Unmatched junction bases numbered 7, after V lost 5 bases and J lost 1 base. The CDR3 has 15 amino acids. Per germline, CDR1 SGHAT and CDR2 FQNNGV. Those who participated ranged in age from roughly 18 to 95 years and resided in about 24 US areas. V gene TRBV11-2 combines with J gene TRBJ1-1; 7 bases are a match to TRBD1. The material sequenced was PBMCs or T cells enriched from blood (not recorded which). The clonotype comes from a woman between 50 and 59 years old who had recovered from COVID-19. DNA for the CDR3: TGTGCCAGCAGCGCTCGACAGGGTTCGAACACTGAAGCTTTCTTT. The encoded protein is CASSARQGSNTEAFF.